This T cell receptor beta chain was retrieved from a study of T cell repertoires in cytomegalovirus infection. Study conclusions and caveats: The ex vivo response was dominated by HLA-C-restricted CMV-specific TCR beta clonotypes. Cumulative frequency of public TCR beta families picked out carriers of CMV plus the relevant HLA.

TCRdb recomputed calls from the reads with MiXCR, one row per CDR3 protein. The sample shows some 900,000 distinct CDR3 sequences, roughly 33% of them seen only once. As regards this clonotype: Its antigen is currently unknown.

V lost 0 bases, J lost 3 bases, and 9 bases stayed unmatched. Germline V lookup: CDR1 SGHVS, CDR2 FNYEAQ. There are 19 residues in the CDR3. This sequence joins TRBV7-6 and TRBJ2-3, with 13 nucleotides matching TRBD2. Sample: cultured CD8+ T cells from PBMCs, taken from culture after CMV antigen stimulation. The TCR was taken from a human donor in good health (CMV status not recorded). Some clones in this sample may be carry-over from other donors' samples. CDR3 protein: CASSLARRTSGGRTDTQYF. The DNA of the CDR3 is TGTGCCAGCAGCTTAGCGCGTAGGACTAGCGGGGGAAGGACAGATACGCAGTATTTT. Full variable domain (outside the CDR3, taken from reference TRBV7-6 and TRBJ2-3): GAGVSQSPRYKVTKRGQDVALRCDPISGHVSLYWYRQALGQGPEFLTYFNYEAQQDKSGLPNDRFSAERPEGSISTLTIQRTEQRDSAMYRCASSLARRTSGGRTDTQYFGPGTRLTVL.